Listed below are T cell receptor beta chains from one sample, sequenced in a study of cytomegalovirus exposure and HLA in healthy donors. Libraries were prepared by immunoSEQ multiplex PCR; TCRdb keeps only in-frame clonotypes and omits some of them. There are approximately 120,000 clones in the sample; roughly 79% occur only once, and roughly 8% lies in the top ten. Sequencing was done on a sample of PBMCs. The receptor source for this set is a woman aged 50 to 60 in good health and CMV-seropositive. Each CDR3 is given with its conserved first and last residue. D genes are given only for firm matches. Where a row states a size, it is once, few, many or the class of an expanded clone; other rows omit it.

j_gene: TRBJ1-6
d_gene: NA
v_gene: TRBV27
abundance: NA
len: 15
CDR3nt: TGTGCCAGCAATCCCTTCTATGGGGGCGTTTCACCCCTCCACTTT
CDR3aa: CASNPFYGGVSPLHF

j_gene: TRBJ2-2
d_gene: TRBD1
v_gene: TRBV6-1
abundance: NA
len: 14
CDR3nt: TGTGCCAGCAAACAGGGGGCAAACACCGGGGAGCTGTTTTTT
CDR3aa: CASKQGANTGELFF

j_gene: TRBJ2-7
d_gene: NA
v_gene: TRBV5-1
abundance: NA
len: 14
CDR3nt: TGCGCCAGCAGCTTGGCCGATGGGCCCTACGAGCAGTACTTC
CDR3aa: CASSLADGPYEQYF

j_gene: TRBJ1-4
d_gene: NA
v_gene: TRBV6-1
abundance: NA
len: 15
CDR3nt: TGTGCCAGCAGTGACACAGGGAAAGGCAATGAAAAACTGTTTTTT
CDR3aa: CASSDTGKGNEKLFF

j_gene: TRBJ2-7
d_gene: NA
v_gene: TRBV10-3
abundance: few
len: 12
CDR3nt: TGTGCCATCAGTGTAGGGGGTGACGAGCAGTACTTC
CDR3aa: CAISVGGDEQYF

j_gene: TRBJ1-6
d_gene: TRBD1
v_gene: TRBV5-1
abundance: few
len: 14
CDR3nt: TGCGCCAGCAGCCGGACAGGGGGAAATTCACCCCTCCACTTT
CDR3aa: CASSRTGGNSPLHF

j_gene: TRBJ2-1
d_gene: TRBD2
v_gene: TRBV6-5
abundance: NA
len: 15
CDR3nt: TGTGCCAGCAGTTCGGGGACTAGCGGGATTGGTGAGCAGTTCTTC
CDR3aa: CASSSGTSGIGEQFF

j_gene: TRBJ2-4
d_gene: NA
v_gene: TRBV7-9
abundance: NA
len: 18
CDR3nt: TGTGCCAGCAGCTTAGAGCGGAGCGGTTTTCTAGCCAAAAACAGTCAGTACTTC
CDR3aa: CASSLERSGFLAKNSQYF

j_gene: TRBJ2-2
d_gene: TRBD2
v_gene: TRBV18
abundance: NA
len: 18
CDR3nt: TGTGCCAGCTCACCTATTTCCTCTCAGCGGGGGGCCACCGGGGAGCTGTTTTTT
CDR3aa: CASSPISSQRGATGELFF

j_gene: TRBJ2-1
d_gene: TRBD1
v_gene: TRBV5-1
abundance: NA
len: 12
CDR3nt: TGCGCCAGCAGCTTCAGGGGGAATGAGCAGTTCTTC
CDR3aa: CASSFRGNEQFF

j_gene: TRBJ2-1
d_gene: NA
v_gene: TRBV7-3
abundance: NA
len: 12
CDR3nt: TGTGCCAGCAGCTCACAGGGAATTGAGCAGTTCTTC
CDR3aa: CASSSQGIEQFF

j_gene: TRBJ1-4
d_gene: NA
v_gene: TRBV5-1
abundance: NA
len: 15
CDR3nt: TGCGCCAGCAGCTCGGGGGAACAGCTTAATGAAAAACTGTTTTTT
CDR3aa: CASSSGEQLNEKLFF

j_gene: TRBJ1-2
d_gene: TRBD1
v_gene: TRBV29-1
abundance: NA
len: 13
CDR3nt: TGCAGCGTTGAAGTACAACAGGGGTATGGCTACACCTTC
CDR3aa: CSVEVQQGYGYTF

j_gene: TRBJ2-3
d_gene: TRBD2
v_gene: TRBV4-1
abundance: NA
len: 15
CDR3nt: TGCGCCAGCAGCCAAGAGGGTAGCGGGGGGCCCACGCAGTATTTT
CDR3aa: CASSQEGSGGPTQYF

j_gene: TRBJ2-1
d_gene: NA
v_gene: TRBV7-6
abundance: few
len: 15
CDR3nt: TGTGCCAGCAGCCCCCAAACCGACACGAGAATGGAGCAGTTCTTC
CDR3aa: CASSPQTDTRMEQFF

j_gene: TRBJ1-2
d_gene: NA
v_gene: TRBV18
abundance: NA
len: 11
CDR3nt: TGTGCCAGCTCACCCGACTATGGCTACACCTTC
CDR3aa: CASSPDYGYTF

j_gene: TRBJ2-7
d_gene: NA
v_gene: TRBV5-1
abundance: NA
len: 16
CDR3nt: TGCGCCAGCAGCTTGGCAACACAGGGATTTAGCTACGAGCAGTACTTC
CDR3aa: CASSLATQGFSYEQYF

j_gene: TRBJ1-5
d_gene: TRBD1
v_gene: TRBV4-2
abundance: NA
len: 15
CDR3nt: TGTGCCAGCAGCCGGGGGACAGGGGGCGGGCAGCCCCAGCATTTT
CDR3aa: CASSRGTGGGQPQHF

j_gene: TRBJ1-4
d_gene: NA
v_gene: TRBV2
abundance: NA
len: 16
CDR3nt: TGTGCCAGCAGTGAAAATTCCGGAGGGCGTGGTGAAAAACTGTTTTTT
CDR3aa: CASSENSGGRGEKLFF

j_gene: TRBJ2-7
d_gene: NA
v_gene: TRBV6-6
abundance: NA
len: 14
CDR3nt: TGTGCCAGCAGTTACAGGGGGGGAGTATACGAGCAGTACTTC
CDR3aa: CASSYRGGVYEQYF

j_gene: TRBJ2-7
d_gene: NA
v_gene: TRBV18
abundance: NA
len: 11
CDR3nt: TGTGCCAGCTCACCCGCCTACGAGCAGTACTTC
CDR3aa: CASSPAYEQYF

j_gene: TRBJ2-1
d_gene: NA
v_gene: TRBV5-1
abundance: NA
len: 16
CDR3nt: TGCGCCAGCAGCGATAATAGCGGCCTGGGTGGGGATGAGCAGTTCTTC
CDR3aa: CASSDNSGLGGDEQFF